This T cell receptor beta chain was obtained from a study of OX40 agonist ivuxolimab in advanced cancers. Study at large: Ivuxolimab, an antibody that agonizes OX40 (CD134), was administered to the patients. Under the entry rules, prior anti-PD-1, anti-PD-L1 or anti-CTLA-4 therapy was allowed, and roughly 43% had some.

The ends lost 5 bases at V and 4 bases at J; junction bases unmatched: 7. In germline, CDR1 is MDHEN, CDR2 SYDVKM. CDR3 length equals 15 residues. The method was immunoSEQ multiplex PCR; TCRdb's version includes in-frame clones alone and lacks a portion of them. The sample includes about 76,000 clones, 75% to 90% of them seen just once. Study results and limitations: The study found that CD8+ T cells averaged more expanded clones than CD4+.

Excluded were patients having autoimmune disease history or systemic immunosuppression. Notes on this clone: Its specificity is unknown.

The chain uses TRBV28 and TRBJ1-4; TRBD1 matches at 7 bases. This TCR derives from an adult with an advanced solid tumor such as melanoma, head and neck, liver or kidney cancer. This sample comprised CD4+ or CD8+ T cells sorted from blood, obtained in a trial of the OX40 agonist ivuxolimab. CDR3 DNA: TGTGCCAGCAGTCCGTCGACAGGGTTTAATGAAAAACTGTTTTTT. Amino acids: CASSPSTGFNEKLFF.